A selection of T cell receptor beta chains follows, all from one sample in a study of blood T cell repertoires in COVID-19. The protocol was immunoSEQ multiplex PCR, while the TCRdb copy is restricted to in-frame clones and leaves out a portion. The table lists about 140,000 clones, more than 70% of them singletons. Sequences were obtained from peripheral blood. These TCRs come from a woman in her fifties or sixties with acute or convalescent COVID-19. The CDR3 runs from the conserved cysteine through the conserved F or W. Fields, in order: CDR3 protein, V gene, J gene, D gene. D genes are given only for firm matches.

cdr3_aa: CASSQTSGGAEQYF
v_call: TRBV3-1/TRBV3-2
j_call: TRBJ2-7
d_call: TRBD2

cdr3_aa: CSVDGTSGTWAQYF
v_call: TRBV29-1
j_call: TRBJ2-5
d_call: TRBD2

cdr3_aa: CASSHTGLTIYF
v_call: TRBV3-1/TRBV3-2
j_call: TRBJ1-3
d_call: -

cdr3_aa: CASSLDTGGQFF
v_call: TRBV11-2
j_call: TRBJ2-1
d_call: -

cdr3_aa: CASSEGQGATEAFF
v_call: TRBV18
j_call: TRBJ1-1
d_call: TRBD1

cdr3_aa: CAWSVRQGGNTIYF
v_call: TRBV30
j_call: TRBJ1-3
d_call: TRBD1

cdr3_aa: CASSPTDRNYGYTF
v_call: TRBV7-8
j_call: TRBJ1-2
d_call: -

cdr3_aa: CASSHSGGGTEAFF
v_call: TRBV6-2/TRBV6-3
j_call: TRBJ1-1
d_call: -

cdr3_aa: CASHSGTRPGDTQYF
v_call: TRBV5-1
j_call: TRBJ2-3
d_call: TRBD2

cdr3_aa: CASSIRDSFTYSNQPQHF
v_call: TRBV19
j_call: TRBJ1-5
d_call: -

cdr3_aa: CASSYRLGGVVAEAFF
v_call: TRBV7-2
j_call: TRBJ1-1
d_call: -

cdr3_aa: CASSLEAGLNTEAFF
v_call: TRBV7-8
j_call: TRBJ1-1
d_call: -

cdr3_aa: CASKLQGQLFEQYF
v_call: TRBV28
j_call: TRBJ2-7
d_call: -

cdr3_aa: CASSHGTSYEQYF
v_call: TRBV12-3/TRBV12-4
j_call: TRBJ2-7
d_call: -

cdr3_aa: CASSAQGKSGNTIYF
v_call: TRBV9
j_call: TRBJ1-3
d_call: -

cdr3_aa: CAWTNTGWEETQYF
v_call: TRBV30
j_call: TRBJ2-5
d_call: -

cdr3_aa: CASSPEFRGRSNQPQHF
v_call: TRBV5-5
j_call: TRBJ1-5
d_call: -

cdr3_aa: CATGHDNQPQHF
v_call: TRBV24-1
j_call: TRBJ1-5
d_call: -

cdr3_aa: CASNNPGTGDNYGYTF
v_call: TRBV19
j_call: TRBJ1-2
d_call: TRBD1

cdr3_aa: CASTGQGGYEQYF
v_call: TRBV6-5
j_call: TRBJ2-7
d_call: -

cdr3_aa: CASSDIRINSPLHF
v_call: TRBV10-2
j_call: TRBJ1-6
d_call: -

cdr3_aa: CASSGLIWTSGGAGSTDTQYF
v_call: TRBV19
j_call: TRBJ2-3
d_call: TRBD2

cdr3_aa: CASSSQVQSYNEQFF
v_call: TRBV13
j_call: TRBJ2-1
d_call: -

cdr3_aa: CASSWLGQVGTDTQYF
v_call: TRBV5-5
j_call: TRBJ2-3
d_call: -

cdr3_aa: CASSPGQGLNTEAFF
v_call: TRBV18
j_call: TRBJ1-1
d_call: -

cdr3_aa: CASSEIGLAGYEQYF
v_call: TRBV6-1
j_call: TRBJ2-7
d_call: TRBD2

cdr3_aa: CASSQVPGQGEYTEAFF
v_call: TRBV3-1/TRBV3-2
j_call: TRBJ1-1
d_call: TRBD1

cdr3_aa: CASSQENYGYTF
v_call: TRBV3-1/TRBV3-2
j_call: TRBJ1-2
d_call: -

cdr3_aa: CASSHSADTQYF
v_call: TRBV28
j_call: TRBJ2-3
d_call: -

cdr3_aa: CASSLDRGLLAQHF
v_call: TRBV28
j_call: TRBJ1-5
d_call: TRBD1

cdr3_aa: CASSPTVQGLNYGYTF
v_call: TRBV18
j_call: TRBJ1-2
d_call: -

cdr3_aa: CASSQDSQLNEQYF
v_call: TRBV4-1
j_call: TRBJ2-7
d_call: -

cdr3_aa: CASSLFQSTGLNTEAFF
v_call: TRBV27
j_call: TRBJ1-1
d_call: TRBD1

cdr3_aa: CASSSGAHAPDITESFF
v_call: TRBV5-1
j_call: TRBJ1-1
d_call: -

cdr3_aa: CASSSRTGGFSPLHF
v_call: TRBV11-3
j_call: TRBJ1-6
d_call: TRBD1

cdr3_aa: CASSQDGATQQYF
v_call: TRBV3-1/TRBV3-2
j_call: TRBJ2-7
d_call: -

cdr3_aa: CASGPTGNSPLHF
v_call: TRBV6-2/TRBV6-3
j_call: TRBJ1-6
d_call: -

cdr3_aa: CASSPGGTSGGGTDTQYF
v_call: TRBV5-4
j_call: TRBJ2-3
d_call: TRBD2

cdr3_aa: CASSEQGTGELFF
v_call: TRBV6-4
j_call: TRBJ2-2
d_call: TRBD1

cdr3_aa: CAWSVQGGGTIYEQYF
v_call: TRBV30
j_call: TRBJ2-7
d_call: -

cdr3_aa: CASSEQRSNQPQHF
v_call: TRBV6-1
j_call: TRBJ1-5
d_call: -

cdr3_aa: CASSYGGAEQYF
v_call: TRBV6-2/TRBV6-3
j_call: TRBJ2-7
d_call: -

cdr3_aa: CASSFVLSSYEQYF
v_call: TRBV5-6
j_call: TRBJ2-7
d_call: -

cdr3_aa: CSASQSPITYEQYF
v_call: TRBV20-1
j_call: TRBJ2-7
d_call: -

cdr3_aa: CASSYDSNTEAFF
v_call: TRBV6-5
j_call: TRBJ1-1
d_call: -